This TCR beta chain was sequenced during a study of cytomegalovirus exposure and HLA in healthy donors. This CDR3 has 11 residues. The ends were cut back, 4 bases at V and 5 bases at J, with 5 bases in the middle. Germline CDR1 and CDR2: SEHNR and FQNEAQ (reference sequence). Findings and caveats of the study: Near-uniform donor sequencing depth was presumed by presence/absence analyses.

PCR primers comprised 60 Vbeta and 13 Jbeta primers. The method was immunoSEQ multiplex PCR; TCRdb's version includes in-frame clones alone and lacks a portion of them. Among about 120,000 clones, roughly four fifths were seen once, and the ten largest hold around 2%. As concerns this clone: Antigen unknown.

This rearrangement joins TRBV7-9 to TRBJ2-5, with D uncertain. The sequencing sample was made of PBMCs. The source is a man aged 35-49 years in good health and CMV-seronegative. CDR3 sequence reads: CASSSLETQYF. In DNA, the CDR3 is TGTGCCAGCAGCTCCCTTGAGACCCAGTACTTC.